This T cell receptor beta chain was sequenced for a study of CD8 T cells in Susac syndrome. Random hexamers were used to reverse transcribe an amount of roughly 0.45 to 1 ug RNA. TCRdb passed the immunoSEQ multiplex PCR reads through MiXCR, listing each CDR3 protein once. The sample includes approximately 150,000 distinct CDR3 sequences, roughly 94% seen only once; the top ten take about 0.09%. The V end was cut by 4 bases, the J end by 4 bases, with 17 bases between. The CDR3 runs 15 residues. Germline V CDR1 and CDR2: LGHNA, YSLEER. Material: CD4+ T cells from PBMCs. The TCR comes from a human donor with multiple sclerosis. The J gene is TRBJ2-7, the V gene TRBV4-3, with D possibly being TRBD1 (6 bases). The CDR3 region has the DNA TGCGCCAGCAGCCTCCGAGGGGGACCTCCGTACGAGCAGTACTTC. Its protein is CASSLRGGPPYEQYF.